This T cell receptor beta chain comes out of a study of vaccination and CD4 T cells after COVID-19. Treatment given: roughly 11-day PBMC culture with coronavirus spike peptide pools or control peptides (ViraFEST assay). CD4+ T cells that had been cultured provided DNA sequenced with the Oncomine TCR Beta short-read assay. A single record per CDR3 protein comes from TCRdb applying MiXCR to the PCR reads. This table has roughly 20,000 distinct CDR3 sequences, about 43% appearing once. Comments on this clonotype: Its antigen is undetermined. Germline is not matched at one junction end, which may reflect a read error.

This material consisted of CD4+ T cells from blood, cultured in vitro, taken after SARS-CoV-2 vaccination. The source of this sequence is a human donor who had recovered from COVID-19.

CDR3 protein: CSSSRGGNQPQHF. The CDR3 DNA sequence: TGTTCCAGCTCTCGCGGGGGCAATCAGCCCCAGCATTTT. V usage is TRBV7-8 and J usage is TRBJ1-5; no firm D call. Germline V gene sequence: CDR1 SGHVS, CDR2 FQNEAQ. The length of the CDR3 is 13 residues.